This section outlines one T cell receptor (beta chain) sequence together with its context. Its antigen is undetermined. Trimming took 4 bases from V and 7 from J; bases not matched to a gene: 7. The CDR3 runs to 15 residues. The germline CDR1 and CDR2 sequences are MGHDK and SYGVNS. With a J-beta primer mix and a sample-barcoded 5' primer, a second PCR ran about 6 to 11 cycles. TCRdb analysed the 5' RACE reads with MiXCR anew, one entry per CDR3 protein. The profile shows hundreds of thousands of distinct CDR3 sequences, around 62% of them singletons. These data come from a study of blood T cells in healthy people across ages. Turning to the study itself: Through template switching, about one barcoded beta molecule was captured per two T cells, as measured in model experiments.

Study-level findings and limits: Naive T cell percentage showed a strong correlation with TCR beta diversity. Higher diversity, along with more naive CD4+ cells, distinguished long-lived donors from aged donors.

Isolating PBMCs gave at least 6.5 million of these cells per sample. The chain is built from TRBV25-1 and TRBJ1-6; TRBD1 matches at 7 bases. The sequencing input was blood. This clonotype was sampled from a man under 40 in good health. The CDR3 DNA sequence: TGTGCCAGCAGTGCCCCGACAGGGACCAATTCACCCCTCCACTTT. It is translated as CASSAPTGTNSPLHF.